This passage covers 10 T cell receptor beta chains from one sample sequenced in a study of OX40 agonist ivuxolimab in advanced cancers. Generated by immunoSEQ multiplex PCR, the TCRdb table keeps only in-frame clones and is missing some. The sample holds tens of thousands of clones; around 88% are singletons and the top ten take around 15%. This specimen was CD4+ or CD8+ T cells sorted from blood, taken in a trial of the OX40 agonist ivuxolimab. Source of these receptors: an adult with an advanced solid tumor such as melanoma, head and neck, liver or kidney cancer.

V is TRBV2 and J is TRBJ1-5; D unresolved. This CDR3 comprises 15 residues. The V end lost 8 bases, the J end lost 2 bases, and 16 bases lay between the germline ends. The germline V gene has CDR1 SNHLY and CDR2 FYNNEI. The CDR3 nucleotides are TGTGCCAGCGGCCCCGCGGGAAGGGGCAATCAGCCCCAGCATTTT. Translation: CASGPAGRGNQPQHF.

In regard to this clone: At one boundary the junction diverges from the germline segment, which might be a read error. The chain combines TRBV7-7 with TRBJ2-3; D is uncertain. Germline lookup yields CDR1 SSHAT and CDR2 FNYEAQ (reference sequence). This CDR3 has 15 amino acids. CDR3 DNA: TGTGCTAGCAGCCCCGGTGAGGCTAGCACAGATACGCAGTATTTT. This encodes CASSPGEASTDTQYF. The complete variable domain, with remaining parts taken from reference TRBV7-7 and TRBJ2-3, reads GAGVSQSPRYKVTKRGQDVTLRCDPISSHATLYWYQQALGQGPEFLTYFNYEAQPDKSGLPSDRFSAERPEGSISTLTIQRTEQRDSAMYRCASSPGEASTDTQYFGPGTRLTVL.

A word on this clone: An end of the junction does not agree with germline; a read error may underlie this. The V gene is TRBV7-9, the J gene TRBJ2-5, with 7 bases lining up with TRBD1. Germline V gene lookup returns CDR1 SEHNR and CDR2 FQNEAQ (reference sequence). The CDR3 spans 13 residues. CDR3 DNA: TGTGCCAGCAGCCAAACACCGGGACAGCCTGGGAACTTC. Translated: CASSQTPGQPGNF.

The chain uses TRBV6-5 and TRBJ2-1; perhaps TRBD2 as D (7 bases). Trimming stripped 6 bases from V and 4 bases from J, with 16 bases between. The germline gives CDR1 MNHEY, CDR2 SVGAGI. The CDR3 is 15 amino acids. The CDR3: CASRYRGGAYNEQFF. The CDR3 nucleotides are TGTGCCAGCAGGTATAGGGGGGGGGCGTACAATGAGCAGTTCTTC.

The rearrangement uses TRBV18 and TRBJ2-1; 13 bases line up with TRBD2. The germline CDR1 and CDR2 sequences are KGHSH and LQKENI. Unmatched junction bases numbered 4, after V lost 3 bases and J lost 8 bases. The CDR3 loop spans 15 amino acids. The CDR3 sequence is CASSPRTSGSYEQFF. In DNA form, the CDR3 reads TGTGCCAGCTCACCCCGGACTAGCGGGAGCTATGAGCAGTTCTTC.

The CDR3, as DNA: TGTGCCAGCAGCGCCGGGTCCATGCCCACCGGGGAGCTGTTTTTT. It is translated as CASSAGSMPTGELFF. This chain uses TRBV25-1 with TRBJ2-2; D gene ambiguous. Germline CDR1 is MGHDK and CDR2 is SYGVNS. V was shortened by 6 bases and J by 4 bases, with 15 bases between the two germline ends. The CDR3 is 15 amino acids.

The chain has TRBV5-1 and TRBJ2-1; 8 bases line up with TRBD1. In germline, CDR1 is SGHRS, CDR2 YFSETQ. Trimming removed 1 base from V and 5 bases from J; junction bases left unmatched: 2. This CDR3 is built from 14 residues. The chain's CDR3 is CASSLRTGNNEQFF. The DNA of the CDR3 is TGCGCCAGCAGCTTGAGGACAGGGAACAATGAGCAGTTCTTC. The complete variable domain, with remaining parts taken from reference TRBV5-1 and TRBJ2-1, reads KAGVTQTPRYLIKTRGQQVTLSCSPISGHRSVSWYQQTPGQGLQFLFEYFSETQRNKGNFPGRFSGRQFSNSRSEMNVSTLELGDSALYLCASSLRTGNNEQFFGPGTRLTVL.

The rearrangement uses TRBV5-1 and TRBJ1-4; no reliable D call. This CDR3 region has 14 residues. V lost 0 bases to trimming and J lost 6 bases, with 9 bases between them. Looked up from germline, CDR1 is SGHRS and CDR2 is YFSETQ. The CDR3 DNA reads TGCGCCAGCAGCTTGGTGGGAGTCGATGAAAAACTGTTTTTT. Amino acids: CASSLVGVDEKLFF.

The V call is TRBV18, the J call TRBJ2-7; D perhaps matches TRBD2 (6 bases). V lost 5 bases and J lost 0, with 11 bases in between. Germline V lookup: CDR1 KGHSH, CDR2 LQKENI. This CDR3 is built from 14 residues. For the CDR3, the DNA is TGTGCCAGCTCAGGGGCGGGAAGCTCCTACGAGCAGTACTTC. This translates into CASSGAGSSYEQYF.

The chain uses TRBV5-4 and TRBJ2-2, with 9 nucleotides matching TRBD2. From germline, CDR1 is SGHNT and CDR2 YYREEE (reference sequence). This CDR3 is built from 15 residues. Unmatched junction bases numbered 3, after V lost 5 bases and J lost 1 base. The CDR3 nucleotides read TGTGCCAGCAGACAAGCGGGAGGGAACACCGGGGAGCTGTTTTTT. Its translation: CASRQAGGNTGELFF.